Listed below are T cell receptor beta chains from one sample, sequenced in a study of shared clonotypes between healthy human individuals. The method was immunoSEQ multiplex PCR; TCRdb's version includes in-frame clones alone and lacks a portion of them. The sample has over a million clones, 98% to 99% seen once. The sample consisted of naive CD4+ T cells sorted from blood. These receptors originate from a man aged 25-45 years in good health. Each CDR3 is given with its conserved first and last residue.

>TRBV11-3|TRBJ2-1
CASSSLAGGGQFF
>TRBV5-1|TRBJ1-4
CASMASANEKLFF
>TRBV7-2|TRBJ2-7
CASRFTGRDYEQYF
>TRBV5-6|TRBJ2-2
CASSLAREGLTGELFF
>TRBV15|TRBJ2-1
CATSRDAGLRQDEQFF
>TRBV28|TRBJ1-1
CASNPPRGTGHFQAFF
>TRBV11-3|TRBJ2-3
CASSRRQTDTQYF
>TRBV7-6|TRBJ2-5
CASSLPGLQETQYF
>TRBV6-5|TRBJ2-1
CASRSGEAFF
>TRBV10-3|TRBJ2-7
CAISDPGQVSYEQYF
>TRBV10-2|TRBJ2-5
CASTGLLQETQYF
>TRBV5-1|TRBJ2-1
CASSLISGIHEQFF
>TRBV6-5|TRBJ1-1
CASSPPAGTAEAFF
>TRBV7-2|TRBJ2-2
CASSPTSGNTGELFF
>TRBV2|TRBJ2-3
CASGINWGDTQYF
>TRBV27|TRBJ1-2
CASSSSRDRGPEDGYTF
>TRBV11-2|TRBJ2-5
CASSSGGQALETQYF
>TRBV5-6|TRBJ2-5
CASSFLASGRIGTQYF
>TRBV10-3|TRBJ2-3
CAISEGSNKDTQYF
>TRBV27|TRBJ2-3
CASSLNGGDTDTQYF
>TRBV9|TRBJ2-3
CASSVGGDTDTQYF
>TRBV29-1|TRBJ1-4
CSVRRYGPTNEKLFF
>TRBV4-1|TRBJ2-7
CASSQEDGRLSSYEQYF
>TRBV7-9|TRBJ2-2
CASSSWSGTLGGELFF
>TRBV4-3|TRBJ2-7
CASSPRQGGYYEQYF
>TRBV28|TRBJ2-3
CASSFVTRGSDTQYF
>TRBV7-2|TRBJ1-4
CASSLSTPRGRANEKLFF
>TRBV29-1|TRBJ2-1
CSVARPNEQFF
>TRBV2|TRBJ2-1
CASSVPTGTYNEQFF
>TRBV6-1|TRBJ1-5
CASSEQSNQPQHF